One T cell receptor beta chain is described in this entry. The antigen remains undetermined. CDR1 and CDR2 (germline): ENHRY, SYGVKD. This CDR3 has 16 residues. V shed 3 bases and J 5 bases; nucleotides not matched to a gene: 12. Stated treatment: some 19 received Ad26.COV2.S at low or high dose, single or two shots; about five received placebo; per-sample allocation not given. Samples analyzed were those drawn on day 63 after the first vaccine or placebo injection. Clones were read by immunoSEQ multiplex PCR, and TCRdb kept only the in-frame ones, dropping some. Of about 320,000 clones in the sample, around four fifths were seen once. The source of the sample is a study of Ad26.COV2.S vaccination and SARS-CoV-2 variants. Study as a whole: The vaccine Ad26.COV2.S was put into the muscle once, or twice with 56 days between. Broader study findings: Among vaccine recipients, spike-specific TCR breadth exceeded that of placebo recipients.

The sample was peripheral blood, taken in a trial of Ad26.COV2.S vaccine versus placebo. The rearrangement links TRBV10-3 to TRBJ2-7; the match to TRBD1 covers 8 bases. This TCR derives from a person between 18 and 60 years old who received the Ad26.COV2.S COVID-19 vaccine or a placebo. CDR3 sequence reads: CAISDSTQGEFHEQYF. DNA of the CDR3: TGTGCCATCAGTGATTCGACACAGGGGGAGTTCCACGAGCAGTACTTC.